The source of this T cell receptor beta chain is a study of blood T cell repertoires in COVID-19. Across the study: There were acute and convalescent COVID-19 samples, and they came from the United States, Italy and Spain. Nucleic acid was either cDNA or gDNA, and it came from T cells, B-cell-depleted T cells, or PBMCs.

Original data processing: Amplifying reference gene primers gave estimates of nucleated cell counts. Repertoires were generated with immunoSEQ multiplex PCR, while TCRdb's copy carries only in-frame clones and drops some. V, J and clone size are those of that table, while D and trimming were read from the DNA. The data hold 100,000 to 150,000 clones, with approximately 83% observed a single time. Trimming cost V 6 bases and J 0 bases; bases outside gene matches: 4. The CDR3 extends over 15 amino acids. Per germline, CDR1 LGHNA and CDR2 YNFKEQ. Material: peripheral blood. This rearrangement joins TRBV4-2 to TRBJ2-1; 8 nucleotides line up with TRBD2. The sequence derives from a woman aged 80 or over with acute or convalescent COVID-19. CDR3 DNA: TGTGCCAGCAGACCGGGGGGGAGCTCCTACAATGAGCAGTTCTTC. Its protein product is CASRPGGSSYNEQFF.